This T cell receptor beta chain appears in the sequencing data of a study of blood T cell repertoires in COVID-19. Turning to the study itself: Spain, Italy and the United States supplied samples that represented acute and convalescent COVID-19. Sources were T cells, B-cell-depleted T cells, or PBMCs; the material itself was cDNA or gDNA.

How the authors handled the data: Amplification of reference gene primers provided the estimated nucleated cell counts. Repertoires were generated with immunoSEQ multiplex PCR, while TCRdb's copy carries only in-frame clones and drops some. The V and J calls and clone size are taken from that table; D and trimming were inferred from the DNA. The data hold under 200,000 clones, with about 81% observed a single time. The V end lost 2 bases, the J end lost 2 bases, and 10 bases lay between the germline ends. Germline V gives CDR1 GTSNPN, CDR2 SVGIG (reference sequence). The length of the CDR3 is 14 residues.

The sequenced sample was peripheral blood. This rearrangement joins TRBV30 to TRBJ2-1, with D tentatively TRBD2 (6 bases). The receptor was isolated from a man younger than 40 with active or convalescent COVID-19. The CDR3 region is CAWSLGLAYNEQFF. The CDR3 DNA follows: TGTGCCTGGAGTTTGGGACTCGCCTACAATGAGCAGTTCTTC.